This record covers a single TCR beta chain. Antigen: not known. The record originates from a study of blood T cells in healthy people across ages. Sample-barcoded 5' priming and a J-beta primer mix drove a second PCR of 7 to 11 cycles. TCRdb ran MiXCR on the 5' RACE reads and lists one entry per CDR3 protein. The sample holds approximately 1.5 million distinct CDR3 sequences; 42% are singletons and the top ten take over 3.5%. No fewer than 6 million PBMCs went into each sample. Study-wide findings and caveats: Diversity was estimated from one million T cells, and these estimates were considered underestimates. Long-lived donors had more naive CD4+ cells and higher diversity than aged donors. Roughly linear age-related decline in beta diversity appeared, significant by age approximately 40.

Sequencing was performed on blood. This TCR was sampled from a woman younger than 35 in good health.

CDR3 protein: CASSYLGAGENYGYTF. The CDR3 DNA follows: TGTGCCAGCAGTTACCTAGGGGCAGGGGAAAACTATGGCTACACCTTC. The chain links TRBV6-5 to TRBJ1-2; a weak D match, TRBD1 (6 bases). Trimming took off 2 bases at V and 2 bases at J, with 15 bases between the two ends. Germline V gene data show CDR1 as MNHEY and CDR2 as SVGAGI. The CDR3 is made up of 16 amino acids.